The 23 T cell receptor beta chains below were found in one sample sequenced in a study of CD8+CD57+ T cells in acquired aplastic anemia (dated by TCRdb to the late 2010s). TCRdb names Illumina HiSeq 2000 as the instrument used. Profiling of TCR beta VDJ combinations and CDR3 sequences used genomic DNA as the template. TCRdb cleaned the public reads at Q25 with fastp, built clones with MiXCR and kept in-frame beta chains. Every entry covers one CDR3 protein and lists the most common genes and DNA from its rows. Across this sample there are just over 400,000 distinct CDR3 sequences, with 65% to 80% seen only once. Of the sample, more than 3.5% is held by the ten largest clones. Input material: sorted CD4+, CD8+, or CD8+CD57+ T cells (not recorded which) from PBMCs. Source of these receptors: a human donor in good health, serving as a control.

Comment on this clonotype: Lacking the conserved final phenylalanine or tryptophan, this CDR3 likely reflects a read error. No DNA is shown, since the ends of the CDR3 on it are uncertain; the CDR3 is the one TCRdb lists. The chain uses TRBV7-6 and TRBJ2-7; the DNA was not compared with TRBD2, the D call given in the table. Looked up from germline, CDR1 is SGHVS and CDR2 is FNYEAQ. Ends included, the CDR3 has 13 residues. The CDR3 loop is CASSLGLAGGERP.

This clonotype occurred many times. The rearrangement joins TRBV19 to TRBJ1-6; no clear D gene. The CDR3 contains 12 residues. The germline CDR1 and CDR2 sequences are LNHDA and SQIVND (reference sequence). The V end was cut by 5 bases, the J end by 10 bases, with 9 bases between. The CDR3 bases are TGTGCCAGTAGTTCAGGAAAATCACCCCTCCACTTT. Translation gives CASSSGKSPLHF.

This clonotype was detected many times. The chain joins TRBV30 to TRBJ1-6; D gene ambiguous. The CDR3 has 9 residues. V lost 4 bases and J 9 bases, leaving 1 base between the germline ends. Germline CDR1 reads GTSNPN; CDR2 reads SVGIG (reference sequence). Here the CDR3 DNA reads TGTGCCTGGACTTCACCCCTCCACTTT. It is translated as CAWTSPLHF.

This chain connects TRBV29-1 to TRBJ1-4; 9 positions agree with TRBD1. J was trimmed by 7 bases and V by 7 bases; bases with no gene match: 4. The V gene's germline CDR1 is SQVTM and CDR2 ANQGSEA. The length of the CDR3 is 12 residues. This CDR3 reads CSGGQGGEKLFF. In DNA, the CDR3 is TGCAGCGGGGGACAGGGCGGTGAAAAACTGTTTTTT.

This clonotype showed up many times. V and J are TRBV10-2 and TRBJ1-1; the D is unclear. V lost 7 bases to trimming and J lost 1 base, with 7 bases between them. The length of the CDR3 is 12 residues. Germline V CDR1 and CDR2: WSHSY, SAAADI. As DNA, the CDR3 is TGCGCCAGCACCTGGGGGAACACTGAAGCTTTCTTT. Its protein is CASTWGNTEAFF.

This chain joins TRBV2 and TRBJ2-2, with a weak D call TRBD1 (6 bases). Germline V lookup: CDR1 SNHLY, CDR2 FYNNEI. The CDR3 runs to 15 residues. The V end lost 7 bases, the J end lost 4 bases, and 16 bases lay between the germline ends. The CDR3 DNA reads TGTGCCAGCAATCCACAGGGTGGTATCACCGGGGAGCTGTTTTTT. It codes for CASNPQGGITGELFF.

This chain connects TRBV14 to TRBJ2-1, with D possibly being TRBD1 or TRBD2 (5 bases each). Germline values: CDR1 SGHDN, CDR2 FVKESK. V gave up 5 bases and J gave up 12 bases, with 23 bases separating them. This CDR3 has 15 residues. DNA for the CDR3: TGTGCCAGCAGCTTAGTAGGAGAGGGGTTGGTGGGGCAGTTCTTC. It translates to CASSLVGEGLVGQFF.

Details on this clonotype: At one of its ends the junction is not consistent with the germline gene, which may arise from a read error. The chain carries TRBV15 and TRBJ2-3; no clear D. CDR3 size: 14 residues. Germline loops: CDR1 LNHNV, CDR2 YYDKDF (reference sequence). The CDR3 DNA sequence: TGTGCCACCACCAGAGAACGGAGCACAGATACGCAGTATTTT. This gives the protein CATTRERSTDTQYF.

This clonotype was observed many times. V is TRBV5-8 and J is TRBJ2-6; D is undetermined. CDR3 length: 14 amino acids. The ends were cut back, 6 bases at V and 12 bases at J, with 19 bases in the middle. The germline CDR1 and CDR2 sequences are SGHTS and YDEGEE. DNA of the CDR3: TGTGCCAGCACGTCGAATCTTGCATCAGGCGTCCTGACTTTC. As protein: CASTSNLASGVLTF.

The chain uses TRBV5-1 and TRBJ2-2, with D unclear. This CDR3 is built from 15 residues. Trimming stripped 2 bases from V and 5 bases from J, with 13 bases between. Germline assignment: CDR1 SGHRS and CDR2 YFSETQ. The CDR3 DNA sequence: TGCGCCAGCAGCTTCTGGCCGACCCTTACCGGGGAGCTGTTTTTT. Translation: CASSFWPTLTGELFF.

The chain employs TRBV9 and TRBJ1-1; 9 nucleotides line up with TRBD1. With V trimmed by 2 bases and J by 4 bases, 3 bases remained unmatched. The CDR3 sequence is 14 residues long. Germline loops: CDR1 SGDLS, CDR2 YYNGEE. The CDR3 is CASSVLTGGTEAFF. CDR3 coding DNA: TGTGCCAGCAGCGTCCTGACAGGGGGCACTGAAGCTTTCTTT.

Points on this clonotype: This may be a read error: a much more frequent sequence differs by one nucleotide. The J gene is TRBJ2-5, the V gene TRBV30, with 7 bases that match TRBD2. The junction had 7 bases not matched to a gene; V was cut back by 5 bases and J by 4 bases. The CDR3 is 13 residues long. CDR1 is GTSNPN and CDR2 is SVGIG in the germline V gene (reference sequence). CDR3 coding DNA: TGTGCCTGGGGCACCCGCGGGGGAGAGACCCAGTACTTC. Amino acid sequence: CAWGTRGGETQYF.

The chain uses TRBV9 and TRBJ2-5; a weak D match, TRBD1 (5 bases). The V end was cut by 4 bases, the J end by 14 bases, with 24 bases between. The germline V gene has CDR1 SGDLS and CDR2 YYNGEE. This CDR3 has 14 amino acids. The CDR3 reads CASSQRQSRNYRYF. For the CDR3, the DNA is TGTGCCAGCAGCCAACGACAGAGCCGTAACTATCGCTACTTC. The full variable domain, its missing parts supplied by reference TRBV9 and TRBJ2-5, is DSGVTQTPKHLITATGQRVTLRCSPRSGDLSVYWYQQSLDQGLQFLIQYYNGEERAKGNILERFSAQQFPDLHSELNLSSLELGDSALYFCASSQRQSRNYRYFGPGTRLLVL.

J is TRBJ2-3 and V is TRBV7-2; 8 bases are a match to TRBD1. The length of the CDR3 is 13 residues. Germline loops: CDR1 SGHTA, CDR2 FQGNSA. The V segment lost 4 bases and the J segment 15 bases; nucleotides outside the gene matches: 12. CDR3 residues: CASSSTGADTPYF. Written as DNA, the CDR3 is TGTGCCAGCAGCTCGACAGGGGCGGATACGCCCTATTTT.

The chain carries TRBV15 and TRBJ2-3; weak D call: TRBD2 (6 bases). CDR1 is LNHNV and CDR2 is YYDKDF in the germline V gene (reference sequence). Deletions cut 3 bases from V and 11 bases from J, with 27 bases between. The CDR3 runs 17 residues. The CDR3 protein is CATSSNRGMSSYNEQYF. Here the CDR3 DNA reads TGTGCCACCAGCAGCAACCGCGGGATGAGCTCCTACAATGAGCAGTATTTT.

The chain combines TRBV7-2 with TRBJ2-7, with D perhaps matching TRBD2 (6 bases). The germline CDR1 and CDR2 sequences are SGHTA and FQGNSA. The CDR3 runs to 13 residues. CDR3 nucleotides: TGTGCCAGCAGCTTATTCGGGGGAAGTGGGGCCAACGTC. This gives the protein CASSLFGGSGANV.

Only one count was recorded for this clonotype. Being one base from a much bigger clone, this may be a read error. The chain employs TRBV30 and TRBJ1-5, with 7 bases fitting TRBD1. The ends lost 2 bases at V and 7 bases at J; junction bases unmatched: 5. The CDR3 runs to 13 residues. Germline CDR1 reads GTSNPN; CDR2 reads SVGIG (reference sequence). The CDR3 DNA is TGTGCCTGGAGTAACAGGGGAGAGCAGCCCCAGCATTTT. Protein sequence: CAWSNRGEQPQHF. Full variable domain (rest looked up from reference TRBV30 and TRBJ1-5): SQTIHQWPATLVQPVGSPLSLECTVEGTSNPNLYWYRQAAGRGLQLLFYSVGIGQISSEVPQNLSASRPQDRQFILSSKKLLLSDSGFYLCAWSNRGEQPQHFGDGTRLSIL.

This clonotype was detected ten times or more. The genes are TRBV6-1 and TRBJ2-7; D unclear. Looked up from germline, CDR1 is MNHNS and CDR2 is SASEGT. Trimming removed 4 bases from V and 0 bases from J, with 13 bases in between. The CDR3 loop spans 15 amino acids. The CDR3 DNA follows: TGTGCCAGCAGTGTAAGGGTGGTGAGCTCCTACGAGCAGTACTTC. Protein product: CASSVRVVSSYEQYF.

This clonotype was seen a handful of times. Possible read error: a much larger clone is one base away. The chain couples TRBV10-1 to TRBJ1-1; D is ambiguous. Germline loops: CDR1 WNHNN, CDR2 SYGVQD (reference sequence). The CDR3 is 15 amino acids. The CDR3 region is CASSYSGTSNTEASF. The CDR3 DNA follows: TGTGCCAGCAGTTACTCCGGCACCTCGAACACTGAAGCTTCCTTT.

V is TRBV15 and J is TRBJ2-3; D may be TRBD2 (6 bases). The CDR3 is 14 amino acids. V was cut by 1 base and J by 5 bases, with 10 bases left in between. The germline V gene encodes CDR1 LNHNV and CDR2 YYDKDF (reference sequence). The CDR3 loop reads CATSRGIGRDTQYF. CDR3 sequence (DNA): TGTGCCACCAGCAGAGGGATCGGGAGAGATACGCAGTATTTT.

The chain links TRBV7-2 to TRBJ1-1, with D unclear. Germline assignment: CDR1 SGHTA and CDR2 FQGNSA. Trimming pared 2 bases from V and 1 base from J, leaving 8 bases between. This CDR3 region has 14 residues. The CDR3 loop is CASSLRPTNTEAFF. The CDR3 region has the DNA TGTGCCAGCAGCTTAAGACCGACGAACACTGAAGCTTTCTTT.

This clonotype was seen at least ten times. The CDR3 DNA reads TGTGCCAGCAGCTTAGGGAGGCCGGGACCGGCGGCTTTCTTT. This gives the protein CASSLGRPGPAAFF. The rearrangement uses TRBV7-8 and TRBJ1-1; weak D call: TRBD1 (5 bases). The V end was cut by 1 base, the J end by 11 bases, with 17 bases between. This CDR3 region has 14 residues. Germline CDR1 and CDR2: SGHVS and FQNEAQ.

This clonotype appeared many times. The rearrangement joins TRBV10-3 to TRBJ1-1, with D perhaps TRBD1 (5 bases). This CDR3 region has 15 residues. Germline CDR1 and CDR2: ENHRY and SYGVKD. The ends were cut back, 8 bases at V and 3 bases at J, with 19 bases in the middle. CDR3 residues: CAIGQAGRGYTEAFF. CDR3 bases: TGTGCCATCGGGCAGGCAGGCCGGGGGTACACTGAAGCTTTCTTT.